These 4 T cell receptor beta chains were sequenced from one sample in a study of shared clonotypes between healthy human individuals. This table comes from immunoSEQ multiplex PCR, and its TCRdb copy is limited to in-frame clones, with some not included. The table records about 730,000 clones, 55% to 80% of them present only once. Sequencing was carried out using memory CD4+ T cells sorted from blood. Subset of the sample: CD45RA-negative fraction. Receptors originate from a woman in her thirties in good health.

This clone appeared once. The chain combines TRBV6-6 with TRBJ2-5, with D possibly being TRBD1 or TRBD2 (5 bases each). V was cut by 2 bases and J by 3 bases, with 10 bases left in between. Germline CDR1 MNHNY, CDR2 SVGAGI (reference sequence). The CDR3 loop spans 14 amino acids. Here the CDR3 reads CASSYGDVEETQYF. As DNA, the CDR3 is TGTGCCAGCAGTTACGGGGACGTAGAAGAGACCCAGTACTTC.

The V gene is TRBV7-3, the J gene TRBJ2-7, with D tentatively TRBD2 (5 bases). Trimming took off 3 bases at V and 7 bases at J, with 13 bases between the two ends. In germline, CDR1 is SGHTA, CDR2 FQGTGA. The CDR3 is 13 amino acids. Here the CDR3 reads CASSFSPPGEQYF. In nucleotides, the CDR3 is TGTGCCAGCAGCTTTTCTCCCCCGGGGGAGCAGTACTTC.

This chain uses TRBV2 with TRBJ2-3; D is unclear. Germline values: CDR1 SNHLY, CDR2 FYNNEI. The V and J ends lost 4 bases and 0 bases respectively, with 11 bases between them. This CDR3 contains 15 residues. This CDR3 reads CASSGFSTSTDTQYF. DNA of the CDR3: TGTGCCAGCAGTGGCTTTTCTACTAGCACAGATACGCAGTATTTT.

The rearrangement joins TRBV9 to TRBJ2-1; TRBD2 is a possible D gene (5 bases). This CDR3 contains 15 residues. Trimming pared 4 bases from V and 2 bases from J, leaving 13 bases between. Per germline, CDR1 SGDLS and CDR2 YYNGEE. The CDR3 region has the DNA TGTGCCAGCAGCCCTCATAGAGGGACCTACAATGAGCAGTTCTTC. Protein sequence: CASSPHRGTYNEQFF.